Presented here are 8 T cell receptor beta chains from one specimen sequenced in a study of response to subunit inactivated influenza vaccine. TCRdb reprocessed the RT-PCR reads with MiXCR, giving one entry per CDR3 protein. The sample lists about half a million distinct CDR3 sequences, approximately 24% occurring once. The sequencing here drew on CD4+ T cells sorted from PBMCs, taken more than 4 days after vaccination. The receptors were gathered from a man aged 45 to 65 who received an inactivated influenza vaccine.

This clonotype occurred a few times. The chain recombines TRBV4-3 with TRBJ2-5, with D perhaps matching TRBD2 (6 bases). The V gene's germline CDR1 is LGHNA and CDR2 YSLEER. Trimming took 0 bases from V and 5 from J, leaving 13 bases between them. This CDR3 spans 15 amino acids. CDR3 bases: TGCGCCAGCAGCCAAGATCTTCTAGCGTCTGAGACCCAGTACTTC. Translation: CASSQDLLASETQYF.

This clonotype was seen only a few times. The J gene is TRBJ1-2, the V gene TRBV29-1, with TRBD1 matching over 9 bases. The V segment lost 0 bases and the J segment 4 bases; nucleotides outside the gene matches: 27. The germline gives CDR1 SQVTM, CDR2 ANQGSEA. This CDR3 comprises 22 residues. Written as DNA, the CDR3 is TGCAGCGTTGAAGATCTCGGATGGGGGGCCGTCTCGGGACAGGGTGGTTCCTATGGCTACACCTTC. This sequence encodes CSVEDLGWGAVSGQGGSYGYTF.

The J gene is TRBJ2-3, the V gene TRBV24-1; no clear D. The CDR3 length is 15 residues. With 0 bases removed from V and 6 bases from J, the gap between germline ends came to 12 bases. In germline, CDR1 is KGHDR, CDR2 SFDVKD. The CDR3, as DNA: TGTGCCACCAGTGATTTGCCGGGCCTGATGGATACGCAGTATTTT. This codes for CATSDLPGLMDTQYF.

The chain links TRBV9 to TRBJ2-7; TRBD2 matches 9 bases. CDR3 size: 16 residues. From germline, CDR1 is SGDLS and CDR2 YYNGEE. The J segment lost 2 bases and the V segment lost 3 bases, leaving 9 bases of the junction unmatched. The CDR3 nucleotides are TGTGCCAGCAGCGCCGCCCCGGCTAGCGGGGCCTACGAGCAGTACTTC. Protein sequence: CASSAAPASGAYEQYF.

The rearrangement uses TRBV20-1 and TRBJ2-7; D gene uncertain. The V end was cut by 6 bases, the J end by 0 bases, with 12 bases between. CDR1 DFQATT and CDR2 SNEGSKA come from the germline V gene (reference sequence). The CDR3 runs 13 residues. The CDR3: CSAAPSSSYEQYF. Written as DNA, the CDR3 is TGCAGTGCCGCCCCGTCCAGCTCCTACGAGCAGTACTTC.

CDR3 in amino acids: CASSESGIEKLFF. The DNA for the CDR3 is TGTGCCAGCAGTGAATCAGGGATAGAAAAACTGTTTTTT. The chain joins TRBV25-1 to TRBJ1-4; D is perhaps TRBD1 (5 bases). Germline loops: CDR1 MGHDK, CDR2 SYGVNS. The CDR3 sequence is 13 residues long. With 1 base removed from V and 8 bases from J, the gap between germline ends came to 8 bases.

V is TRBV3-1 and J is TRBJ2-6, with D unresolved. CDR3 size: 13 residues. V was trimmed by 8 bases and J by 0 bases, leaving 5 bases between them. CDR1 is LGHDT and CDR2 is YNNKEL in the germline V gene (reference sequence). CDR3 nucleotides: TGTGCCAGCCTGTCCTCTGGGGCCAACGTCCTGACTTTC. Its translation: CASLSSGANVLTF.

The genes are TRBV4-1 and TRBJ2-7; D is ambiguous. V lost 3 bases and J lost 3, with 24 bases in between. Germline lookup yields CDR1 MGHRA and CDR2 YSYEKL. This CDR3 has 18 amino acids. As DNA, the CDR3 is TGCGCCAGCAGCCATCCGGAAACCCTCTCGAGACCGATCTACGAGCAGTACTTC. Its protein is CASSHPETLSRPIYEQYF.